This is a list of T cell receptor beta chains from one sample in a study of cytomegalovirus exposure and HLA in healthy donors. Clones were sequenced by immunoSEQ multiplex PCR, and TCRdb holds only the in-frame ones, with some missing. The data hold roughly 150,000 clones, with around 10% observed a single time. Material: PBMCs. The receptor set was obtained from a man aged 50 or older in good health and CMV-seronegative. CDR3s include the opening cysteine and the closing phenylalanine or tryptophan. Fields, in order: CDR3 DNA, CDR3 protein, clone size, V gene, D gene, J gene. The D gene is left open where the match is weak. Expanded clones are given a class, and other clones once, few, many or no size at all.

TGCGCCAGCAGCACGGCCCATCGGACAGGGAGTGAAAAACTGTTTTTT,CASSTAHRTGSEKLFF,-,TRBV5-1,TRBD1,TRBJ1-4
TGTGCCTGGAGTTTAGGGGGCGATTACGAGCAGTACTTC,CAWSLGGDYEQYF,-,TRBV30,TRBD1,TRBJ2-7
TGTGCCAGCAGTGCGGACAGTAACTATGGCTACACCTTC,CASSADSNYGYTF,-,TRBV25-1,-,TRBJ1-2
TGTGCCAGCTGCCAAAGGACGGGGGACACTGAAGCTTTCTTT,CASCQRTGDTEAFF,-,TRBV2,-,TRBJ1-1
TGTGCCAGCTCACCCGACAGAGTTATGAACACTGAAGCTTTCTTT,CASSPDRVMNTEAFF,-,TRBV18,-,TRBJ1-1
TGTGCCAGCAGGGAACACAGTGAACAAGAGACCCAGTACTTC,CASREHSEQETQYF,few,TRBV2,-,TRBJ2-5
TGTGCCAGCAGCCTCAGATCTGGAAACACCATATATTTT,CASSLRSGNTIYF,few,TRBV9,-,TRBJ1-3
TGTGCCAGCAGCCAGGGGGGAAGCAATGAGCAGTTCTTC,CASSQGGSNEQFF,few,TRBV9,-,TRBJ2-1
TGTGCCAGCAGCCCACCGGGCGGGGGGGTTTGGAATGAGCAGTTCTTC,CASSPPGGGVWNEQFF,-,TRBV9,TRBD2,TRBJ2-1
TGTGCCAGCAATAACGTAGCGGGAACAGATACGCAGTATTTT,CASNNVAGTDTQYF,few,TRBV6-6,TRBD2,TRBJ2-3
TGTGCCAGCAGCTTCGGTCCTTCCACTGAAGCTTTCTTT,CASSFGPSTEAFF,few,TRBV7-2,-,TRBJ1-1
TGTGCCAGCAGCGTAGACAGGGCGGCCTATGGCTACACCTTC,CASSVDRAAYGYTF,-,TRBV6-4,TRBD1,TRBJ1-2
TGCGCCAGCAGCTTAGGGGACAGGGGGCAAAACACTGAAGCTTTCTTT,CASSLGDRGQNTEAFF,few,TRBV5-1,TRBD1,TRBJ1-1
TGTGCCAGCAGCCCCCGGGAGACCCAGTACTTC,CASSPRETQYF,-,TRBV7-8,-,TRBJ2-5
TGTGCGGGCGGGGACAGGGCTAATGAAAAACTGTTTTTT,CAGGDRANEKLFF,-,TRBV7-2,TRBD1,TRBJ1-4
TGTGCCAGCAGCTTAAGCCAGAACACTGAAGCTTTCTTT,CASSLSQNTEAFF,-,TRBV7-7,-,TRBJ1-1
TGTGCCAGCAGCTTGCGGTCAGGAAACACTGAAGCTTTCTTT,CASSLRSGNTEAFF,-,TRBV5-4,-,TRBJ1-1
TGTGCCAGTAGTAACAGGGGGATCATGAACACTGAAGCTTTCTTT,CASSNRGIMNTEAFF,few,TRBV19,TRBD1,TRBJ1-1
TGTGCCAGCACTCGAACAGGGGCCCTGGACTATGGCTACACCTTC,CASTRTGALDYGYTF,-,TRBV6-1,TRBD1,TRBJ1-2
TGCGCCAGCCGGACAGTTTTCATGAACACTGAAGCTTTCTTT,CASRTVFMNTEAFF,-,TRBV4-1,-,TRBJ1-1
TGTGCCACCGGGACTAGCCCAACTATCCTAGAAGAGACCCAGTACTTC,CATGTSPTILEETQYF,-,TRBV7-9,TRBD2,TRBJ2-5
TGTGCCAGCAGCGTAGCTACAGGGAGACAGGGGAAAGAGACCCAGTACTTC,CASSVATGRQGKETQYF,-,TRBV9,TRBD1,TRBJ2-5
TGTGCCGGCAGCTTGGGGGGCCGCGGAGCAACTAATGAAAAACTGTTTTTT,CAGSLGGRGATNEKLFF,few,TRBV5-4,-,TRBJ1-4
TGTGCCAGCAGCGTAGACCAGTGGGGCGATCAGCCCCAGCATTTT,CASSVDQWGDQPQHF,-,TRBV9,-,TRBJ1-5
TGCAGCGTAGAGGACAGGGGGCGCGACTATGGCTACACCTTC,CSVEDRGRDYGYTF,-,TRBV29-1,TRBD1,TRBJ1-2
TGTGCCAGCAGCGGCGGGACAGGGAAAATGGATCAGCCCCAGCATTTT,CASSGGTGKMDQPQHF,-,TRBV11-2,TRBD1,TRBJ1-5
TGCGCCACCGCGCAGGGAATCTTAAATGAGCAGTTCTTC,CATAQGILNEQFF,-,TRBV5-1,-,TRBJ2-1
TGTGCCAGCAGCCCAAGGGATCAGGGAGGCTACACCTTC,CASSPRDQGGYTF,few,TRBV7-3,-,TRBJ1-2
TGCGCCAGCAGCTTGGATGGGGACAGGGCAGGAGTCTACGAGCAGTACTTC,CASSLDGDRAGVYEQYF,few,TRBV5-1,TRBD1,TRBJ2-7
TGCGCCAGCAGCTTGCGGCGGAAAACCTACGAGCAGTACTTC,CASSLRRKTYEQYF,few,TRBV5-1,-,TRBJ2-7
TGTGCCAGTAGTATCGACAGGGTGTATGGCTACACCTTC,CASSIDRVYGYTF,-,TRBV19,TRBD1,TRBJ1-2
TGTGCCAGCAGCTTGGGACAGGCTCTCTACACCTTC,CASSLGQALYTF,-,TRBV7-9,TRBD1,TRBJ1-2
TGTGCCATCAGTGAAAATAGCGGAAACACCGGGGAGCTGTTTTTT,CAISENSGNTGELFF,few,TRBV10-3,-,TRBJ2-2
TGCAGCTCTGAGGAGGATAACTATGGCTACACCTTC,CSSEEDNYGYTF,-,TRBV29-1,-,TRBJ1-2
TGTGCCAGCAGCCTACCGACAGGTCCCGGGGAGCTGTTTTTT,CASSLPTGPGELFF,few,TRBV7-9,-,TRBJ2-2
TGTGCCAGCAGTTCACATTCTAGCGGGAGGGCGAATACGCAGTATTTT,CASSSHSSGRANTQYF,-,TRBV6-5,TRBD2,TRBJ2-3
TGTGCCACCGCACAGACCCCGGGCCAAGGGGGTGAAAAACTGTTTTTT,CATAQTPGQGGEKLFF,-,TRBV2,-,TRBJ1-4
TGTGCTAGTGGTTTGGCCATAACAGGGGTCGAAGCTTTCTTT,CASGLAITGVEAFF,-,TRBV12-5,TRBD1,TRBJ1-1
TGTGCCAGCAGGGGGGCCGGGACAGGTACCTACGAGCAGTACTTC,CASRGAGTGTYEQYF,few,TRBV2,TRBD1,TRBJ2-7
TGCGCCAGCAGCTACAGGGGGGGGAACAATGAGCAGTTCTTC,CASSYRGGNNEQFF,few,TRBV5-1,-,TRBJ2-1
TGTGCCAGCAGTCCAACCCCGTCCAGTTACGACACTGAAGCTTTCTTT,CASSPTPSSYDTEAFF,few,TRBV2,-,TRBJ1-1
TGTGCCTGGAGTGTGACAGTATATGGCTACACCTTC,CAWSVTVYGYTF,-,TRBV30,-,TRBJ1-2
TGTGCCAGCAGCCAAGATTGGCAGGGGAGAGTATATAGCAATCAGCCCCAGCATTTT,CASSQDWQGRVYSNQPQHF,few,TRBV4-2,-,TRBJ1-5
TGTGCCAGCAGCTTGGTCGGGGGGGCGGACTATGGCTACACCTTC,CASSLVGGADYGYTF,-,TRBV5-5,-,TRBJ1-2
TGCGCCAGCAGGAAGGGGACCGGGACTAGCGGGAGATACGAGCAGTACTTC,CASRKGTGTSGRYEQYF,few,TRBV5-1,TRBD2,TRBJ2-7